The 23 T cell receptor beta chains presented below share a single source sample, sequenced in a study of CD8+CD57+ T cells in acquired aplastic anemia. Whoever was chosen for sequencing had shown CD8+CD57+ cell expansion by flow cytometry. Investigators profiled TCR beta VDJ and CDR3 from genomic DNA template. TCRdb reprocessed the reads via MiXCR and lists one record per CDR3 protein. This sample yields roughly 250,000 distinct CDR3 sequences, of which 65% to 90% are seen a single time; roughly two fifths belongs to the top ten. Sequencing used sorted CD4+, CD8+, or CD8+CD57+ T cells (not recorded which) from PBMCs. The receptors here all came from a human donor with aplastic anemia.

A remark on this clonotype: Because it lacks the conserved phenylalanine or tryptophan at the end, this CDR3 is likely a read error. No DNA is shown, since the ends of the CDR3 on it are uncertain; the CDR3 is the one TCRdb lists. This CDR3 is CASSYGPNGTALS. The chain recombines TRBV7-8 with TRBJ2-3; TRBD1 is the table's D call and was not checked against the DNA. With termini counted, the CDR3 has 13 amino acids. Germline CDR1 SGHVS, CDR2 FQNEAQ.

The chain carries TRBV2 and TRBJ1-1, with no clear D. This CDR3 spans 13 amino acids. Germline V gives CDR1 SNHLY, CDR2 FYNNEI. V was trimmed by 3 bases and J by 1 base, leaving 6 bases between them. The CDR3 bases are TGTGCCAGCAGTGATGGGTGGAACACTGAAGCTTTCTTT. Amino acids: CASSDGWNTEAFF.

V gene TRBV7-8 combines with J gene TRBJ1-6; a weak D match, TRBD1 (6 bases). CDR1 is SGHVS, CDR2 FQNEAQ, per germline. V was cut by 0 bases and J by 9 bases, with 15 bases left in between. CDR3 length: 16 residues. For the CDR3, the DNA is TGTGCCAGCAGCTTAGCGGGGGGCGGCGATACTTCACCCCTCCACTTT. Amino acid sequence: CASSLAGGGDTSPLHF.

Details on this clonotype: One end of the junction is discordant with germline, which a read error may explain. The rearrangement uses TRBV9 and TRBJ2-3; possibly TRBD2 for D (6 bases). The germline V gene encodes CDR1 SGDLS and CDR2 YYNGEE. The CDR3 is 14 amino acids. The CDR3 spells CASSVGGGRNPPHF. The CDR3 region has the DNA TGTGCCAGCAGCGTAGGGGGAGGTCGAAATCCGCCCCATTTT.

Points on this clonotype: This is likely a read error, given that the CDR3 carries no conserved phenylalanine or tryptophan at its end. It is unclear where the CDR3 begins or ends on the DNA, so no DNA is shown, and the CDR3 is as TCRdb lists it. CDR3 sequence reads: CASSLTGGYDTQY. This chain connects TRBV7-8 to TRBJ2-7; the table assigns TRBD2, which was not confirmed against the DNA. CDR1 SGHVS and CDR2 FQNEAQ come from the germline V gene. The CDR3 is 13 amino acids long, termini counted.

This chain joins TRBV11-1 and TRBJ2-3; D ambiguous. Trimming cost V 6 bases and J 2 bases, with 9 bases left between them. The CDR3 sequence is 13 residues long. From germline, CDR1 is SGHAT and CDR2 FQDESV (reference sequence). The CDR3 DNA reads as TGTGCCAGCAGGGAAGAGGTCACAGATACGCAGTATTTT. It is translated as CASREEVTDTQYF.

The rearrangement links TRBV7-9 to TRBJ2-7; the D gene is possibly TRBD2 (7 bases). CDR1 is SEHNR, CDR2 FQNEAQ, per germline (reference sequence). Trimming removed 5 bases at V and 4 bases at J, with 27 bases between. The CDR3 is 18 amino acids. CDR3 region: CASSLQGGARVISYEQYV. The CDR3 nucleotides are TGTGCCAGCAGCCTACAAGGGGGGGCCCGGGTCATTTCTTACGAGCAGTACGTC.

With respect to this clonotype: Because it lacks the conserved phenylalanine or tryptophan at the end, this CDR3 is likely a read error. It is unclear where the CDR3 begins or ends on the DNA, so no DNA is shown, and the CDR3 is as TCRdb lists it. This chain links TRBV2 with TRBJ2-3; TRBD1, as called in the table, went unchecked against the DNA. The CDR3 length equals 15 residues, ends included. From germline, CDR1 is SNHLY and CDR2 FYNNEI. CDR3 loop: CASGVGGTDTQYFYP.

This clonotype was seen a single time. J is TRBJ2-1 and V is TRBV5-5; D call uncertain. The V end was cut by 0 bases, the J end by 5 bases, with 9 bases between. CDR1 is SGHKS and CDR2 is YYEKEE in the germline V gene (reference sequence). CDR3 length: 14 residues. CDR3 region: CASSLVRGHNEQFF. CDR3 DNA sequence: TGTGCCAGCAGCTTGGTGCGAGGCCACAATGAGCAGTTCTTC.

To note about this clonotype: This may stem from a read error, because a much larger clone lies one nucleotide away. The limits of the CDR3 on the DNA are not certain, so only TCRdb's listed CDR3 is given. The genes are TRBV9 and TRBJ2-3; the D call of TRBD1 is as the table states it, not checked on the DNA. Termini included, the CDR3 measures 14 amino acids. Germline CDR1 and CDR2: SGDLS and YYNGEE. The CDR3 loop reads CASGVAGDLQYFDF.

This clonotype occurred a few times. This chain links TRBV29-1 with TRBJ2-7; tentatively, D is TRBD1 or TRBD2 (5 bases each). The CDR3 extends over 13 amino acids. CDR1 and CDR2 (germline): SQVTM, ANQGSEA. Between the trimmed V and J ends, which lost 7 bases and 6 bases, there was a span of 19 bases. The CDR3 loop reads CSADVSRDGEQYF. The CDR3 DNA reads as TGCAGCGCTGACGTGAGCAGGGACGGCGAGCAGTACTTC.

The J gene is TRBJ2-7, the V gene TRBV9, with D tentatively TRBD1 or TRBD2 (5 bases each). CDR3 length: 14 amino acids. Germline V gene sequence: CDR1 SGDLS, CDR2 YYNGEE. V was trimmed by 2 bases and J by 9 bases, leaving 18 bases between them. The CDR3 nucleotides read TGTGCCAGCAGCGTCCGGGGCCTTTCAGACGCGCAGTACTTC. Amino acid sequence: CASSVRGLSDAQYF.

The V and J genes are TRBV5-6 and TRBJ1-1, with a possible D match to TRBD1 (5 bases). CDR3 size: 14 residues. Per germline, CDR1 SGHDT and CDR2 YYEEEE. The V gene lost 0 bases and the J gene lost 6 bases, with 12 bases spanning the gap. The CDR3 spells CASSLERDGAEAFF. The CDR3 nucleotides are TGTGCCAGCAGCTTGGAGAGGGACGGGGCTGAAGCTTTCTTT. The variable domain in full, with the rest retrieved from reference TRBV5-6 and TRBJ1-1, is DAGVTQSPTHLIKTRGQQVTLRCSPKSGHDTVSWYQQALGQGPQFIFQYYEEEERQRGNFPDRFSGHQFPNYSSELNVNALLLGDSALYLCASSLERDGAEAFFGQGTRLTVV.

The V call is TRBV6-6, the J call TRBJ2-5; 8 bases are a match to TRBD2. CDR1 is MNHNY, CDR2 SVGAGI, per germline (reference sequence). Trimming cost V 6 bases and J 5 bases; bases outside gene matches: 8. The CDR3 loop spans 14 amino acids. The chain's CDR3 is CASRTGGPIETQYF. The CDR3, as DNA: TGTGCCAGCAGAACGGGAGGGCCAATTGAGACCCAGTACTTC.

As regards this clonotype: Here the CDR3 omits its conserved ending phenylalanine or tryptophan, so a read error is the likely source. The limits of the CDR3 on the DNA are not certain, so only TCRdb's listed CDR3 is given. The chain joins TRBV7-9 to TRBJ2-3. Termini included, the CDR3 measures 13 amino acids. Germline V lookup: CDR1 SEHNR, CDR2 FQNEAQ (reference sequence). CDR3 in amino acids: CASSYGRTDGRYV.

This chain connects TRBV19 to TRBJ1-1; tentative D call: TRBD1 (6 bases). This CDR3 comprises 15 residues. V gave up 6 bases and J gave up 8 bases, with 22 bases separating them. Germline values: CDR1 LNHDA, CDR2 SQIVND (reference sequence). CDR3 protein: CASRGIAGDTGEAFF. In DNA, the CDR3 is TGTGCCAGTAGGGGAATAGCGGGGGACACCGGGGAAGCTTTCTTT.

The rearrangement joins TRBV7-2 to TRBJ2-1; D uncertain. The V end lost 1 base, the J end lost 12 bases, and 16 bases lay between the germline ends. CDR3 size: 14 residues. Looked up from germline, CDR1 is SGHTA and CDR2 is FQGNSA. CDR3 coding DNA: TGTGCCAGCAGCTTAGTGGCCTGGCGCGATGCGCAGTTCTTC. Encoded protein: CASSLVAWRDAQFF.

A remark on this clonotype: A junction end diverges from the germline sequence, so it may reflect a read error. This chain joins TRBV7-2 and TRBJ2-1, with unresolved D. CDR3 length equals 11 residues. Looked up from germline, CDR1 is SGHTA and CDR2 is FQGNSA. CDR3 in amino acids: CASSYYSEQNF. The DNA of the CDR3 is TGTGCCAGTAGTTATTACAGTGAGCAGAACTTC.

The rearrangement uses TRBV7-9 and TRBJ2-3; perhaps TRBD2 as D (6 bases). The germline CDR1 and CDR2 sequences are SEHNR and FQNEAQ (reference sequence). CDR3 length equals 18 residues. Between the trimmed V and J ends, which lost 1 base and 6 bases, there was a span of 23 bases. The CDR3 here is CASSLVGSGRENVDTQYF. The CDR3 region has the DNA TGTGCCAGCAGCTTAGTAGGTAGCGGCAGGGAGAACGTCGATACGCAGTATTTT. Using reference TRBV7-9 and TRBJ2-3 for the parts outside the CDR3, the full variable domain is DTGVSQNPRHKITKRGQNVTFRCDPISEHNRLYWYRQTLGQGPEFLTYFQNEAQLEKSRLLSDRFSAERPKGSFSTLEIQRTEQGDSAMYLCASSLVGSGRENVDTQYFGPGTRLTVL.

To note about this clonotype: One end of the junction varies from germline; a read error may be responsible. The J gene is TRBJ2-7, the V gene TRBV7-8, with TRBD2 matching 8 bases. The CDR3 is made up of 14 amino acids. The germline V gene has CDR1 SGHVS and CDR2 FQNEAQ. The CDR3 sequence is CASSLTGGPYAQYF. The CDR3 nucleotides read TGTGCCAGCAGCTTAACGGGAGGGCCCTACGCGCAGTACTTC.

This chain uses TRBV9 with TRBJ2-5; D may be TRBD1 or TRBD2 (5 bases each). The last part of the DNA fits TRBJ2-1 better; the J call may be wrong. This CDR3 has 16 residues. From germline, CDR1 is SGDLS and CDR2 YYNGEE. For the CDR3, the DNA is TGTGCCAGCAGAGGACAAAGGAACGTGGGGAGCGACGAGCAGTTCTTC. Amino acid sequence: CASRGQRNVGSDEQFF.

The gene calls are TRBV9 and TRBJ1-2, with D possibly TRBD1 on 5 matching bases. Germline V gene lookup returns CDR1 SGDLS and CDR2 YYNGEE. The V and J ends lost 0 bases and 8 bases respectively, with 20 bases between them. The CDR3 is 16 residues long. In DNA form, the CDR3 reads TGTGCCAGCAGCGTAGGGGGGAACTCGTACGATGAGGGCTACACCTTC. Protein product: CASSVGGNSYDEGYTF.

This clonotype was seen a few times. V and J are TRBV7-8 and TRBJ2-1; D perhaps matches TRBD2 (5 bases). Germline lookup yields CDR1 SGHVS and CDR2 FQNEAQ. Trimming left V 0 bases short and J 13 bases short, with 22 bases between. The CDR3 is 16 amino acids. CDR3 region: CASSLAGGRDTQYQFF. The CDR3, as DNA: TGTGCCAGCAGCTTAGCAGGAGGTCGCGATACGCAGTATCAGTTCTTC.